This T cell receptor (beta chain) was identified during a study of blood T cell repertoires in COVID-19. Study-wide context: Donors in the United States, Italy and Spain gave samples during acute or convalescent COVID-19. From T cells, B-cell-depleted T cells, or PBMCs came the material, which was cDNA or gDNA.

Seattle cases were enrolled at active infection and followed longitudinally. Methods used by the authors: Counts of nucleated cells, estimated from reference gene primer amplification, were obtained. Sequencing used immunoSEQ multiplex PCR; TCRdb keeps in-frame clones, though not all of them. From that table come the V and J calls and clone size; the DNA was used to work out D and trimming. Seen here are around 320,000 clones, around 92% observed once, and the top ten hold over 8.5%. With V trimmed by 2 bases and J by 2 bases, 6 bases remained unmatched. CDR3 length: 16 residues. In germline, CDR1 is SGHRS, CDR2 YFSETQ.

The sequencing input was peripheral blood. The chain joins TRBV5-1 to TRBJ1-2; 10 bases are a match to TRBD1. This receptor was identified in a woman aged 25-40 years with COVID-19, enrolled during active disease. As DNA, the CDR3 is TGCGCCAGCAGCTTACTGACAGGGGGCAGGAACTATGGCTACACCTTC. Its protein product is CASSLLTGGRNYGYTF.